Detailed here is one T cell receptor beta chain. Its antigen is unknown. This entry belongs to a study of T cell clones after liver transplantation. Study summary: TCRbeta sequencing after a pre-transplant mixed lymphocyte reaction identified graft-donor-reactive clones, later tracked in post-transplant blood. Patients counted as tolerant after at least one year off all immunosuppression, enzymes not exceeding twice normal. Study findings and constraints: Migration into the graft, not deletion, may explain lost graft donor-reactive T cells.

The ends were cut back, 6 bases at V and 2 bases at J, with 14 bases in the middle. The CDR3 has 15 amino acids. Germline assignment: CDR1 MNHEY and CDR2 SVGAGI. Profiling relied on immunoSEQ multiplex PCR, and the TCRdb table lists in-frame clones only, not all of them. The data hold about 120,000 clones, with around nine tenths observed a single time. The chain is built from TRBV6-5 and TRBJ1-5; D is possibly TRBD1 (6 bases). Material: CD4+ T cells from blood, obtained 12 months after liver transplant. This TCR was sampled from a human patient who received a liver transplant. Among the T cells, some may be from the graft donor. The CDR3 DNA follows: TGTGCCAGCAGACGTCAGGGGTCCGGCAATCAGCCCCAGCATTTT. The encoded protein is CASRRQGSGNQPQHF.